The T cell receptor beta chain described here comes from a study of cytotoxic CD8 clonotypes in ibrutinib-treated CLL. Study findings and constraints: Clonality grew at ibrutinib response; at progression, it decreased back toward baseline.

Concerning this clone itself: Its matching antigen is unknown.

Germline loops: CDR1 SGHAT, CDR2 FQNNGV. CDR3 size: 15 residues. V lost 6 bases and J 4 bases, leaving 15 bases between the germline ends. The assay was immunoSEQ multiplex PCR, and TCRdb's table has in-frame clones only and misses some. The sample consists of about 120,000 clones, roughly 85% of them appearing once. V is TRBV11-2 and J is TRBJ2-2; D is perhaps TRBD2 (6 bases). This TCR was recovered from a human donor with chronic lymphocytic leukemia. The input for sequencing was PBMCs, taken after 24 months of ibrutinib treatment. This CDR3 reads CASRQPGLRTGELFF. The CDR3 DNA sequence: TGTGCCAGCAGACAACCGGGACTCCGCACCGGGGAGCTGTTTTTT.